The clone carrying this T cell receptor beta chain was seen a handful of times. This record belongs to a study of TIL therapy for anti-PD-1-resistant metastatic lung cancer. As for the study in general: Most patients had lung adenocarcinoma.

V lost 4 bases and J lost 5, with 9 bases in between. Germline CDR1 is SGHTA and CDR2 is FQGNSA. There are 12 residues in the CDR3. Time point of the sample: pre-treatment sample, taken before nivolumab and TIL therapy. The tumor samples were excised metastases, mostly pleural nodules or supraclavicular lymph nodes. Patients then received nivolumab; progressors got lymphodepletion, TIL and IL-2. The libraries were made with immunoSEQ v3. The method was immunoSEQ multiplex PCR; TCRdb's version includes in-frame clones alone and lacks a portion of them. The data hold about 100,000 clones, with under 70% observed a single time.

V usage is TRBV7-2 and J usage is TRBJ2-7, with a tentative D call TRBD1 (5 bases). The receptor was isolated from a person aged 25 to 79 with non-small cell lung cancer. This specimen was tumor tissue, taken at baseline. The CDR3 region is CASSSPGHEQYF. The CDR3 bases are TGTGCCAGCAGCTCCCCAGGGCACGAGCAGTACTTC.